This T cell receptor beta chain was sequenced in a study of T cells in localized non-small cell lung cancer. For this clone: Antigen specificity is unknown.

Whole-study findings and limits: Median detection of top 100 tumor clones in adjacent lung was 57 clones.

Germline assignment: CDR1 SGHTA and CDR2 FQGNSA. V was clipped by 5 bases and J by 0 bases; unmatched bases: 8. This CDR3 contains 17 residues. Profiling relied on immunoSEQ multiplex PCR, and the TCRdb table lists in-frame clones only, not all of them. The sample has around 91,000 clones; around 90% are singletons. This sample comprised peripheral blood, obtained before any cancer treatment. This chain joins TRBV7-2 and TRBJ1-1; 11 nucleotides agree with TRBD1. This TCR was sampled from a man aged 40 to 75 with stage I squamous cell lung carcinoma. CDR3 sequence reads: CASSLWTGGAVNTEAFF. The DNA for the CDR3 is TGTGCCAGCAGCCTTTGGACAGGGGGCGCGGTGAACACTGAAGCTTTCTTT.